This T cell receptor (beta chain) comes out of a study of T cells in Graves' hyperthyroidism and ophthalmopathy. Study-level background: Blood was drawn when the patient was first diagnosed and still untreated.

The V and J ends lost 8 bases and 2 bases respectively, with 11 bases between them. Germline CDR1 SNHLY, CDR2 FYNNEI. The CDR3 consists of 13 residues. Amplified TCR beta CDR3 regions came from RNA transcripts. Carried out on the TCR CDR3, a first-round RT-PCR used the HTBI primer set. TCRdb used MiXCR to reprocess the multiplex PCR reads, holding one entry per CDR3 protein. In the table there are around 420,000 distinct CDR3 sequences, more than 15% of which are singletons. This clonotype was detected many times. What it binds is not known. Study conclusions and caveats: Ophthalmopathy was predicted by the model a median of 6.5 months ahead of onset.

Hyperthyroidism was newly diagnosed in patients aged 18 to 65 (duration under 2 months). The sequencing sample was made of blood. The sequence was obtained from a woman under 30 with Graves' hyperthyroidism. The chain carries TRBV2 and TRBJ2-3; D is perhaps TRBD2 (5 bases). The CDR3 DNA sequence: TGTGCCAGCCGAGGGAGCTTCACAGATACGCAGTATTTT. Protein: CASRGSFTDTQYF.